The 27 T cell receptor beta chains given below trace back to one sample, sequenced in a study of T cell responses to AZD1222 COVID-19 vaccine. Sequenced by immunoSEQ multiplex PCR; TCRdb stores in-frame clones only, minus some. The profile shows 80,000 or so clones, 70% to 90% of them singletons. Sequenced here: peripheral blood, sampled on day 0 of AZD1222 vaccination. The receptors stem from an adult in good health.

The chain recombines TRBV7-2 with TRBJ1-1; D perhaps matches TRBD1 (5 bases). Germline V CDR1 and CDR2: SGHTA, FQGNSA. CDR3 length equals 14 residues. V was pared by 0 bases and J by 4 bases, with 9 bases between. CDR3 in amino acids: CASSLAGAGTEAFF. In DNA, the CDR3 is TGTGCCAGCAGCTTAGCAGGGGCCGGCACTGAAGCTTTCTTT.

This chain uses TRBV18 with TRBJ1-6; TRBD1 might be the D (5 bases). The CDR3 consists of 14 residues. Germline lookup yields CDR1 KGHSH and CDR2 LQKENI. Trimming cost V 1 base and J 10 bases, with 11 bases left between them. CDR3 nucleotide sequence: TGTGCCAGCTCACCACAAAGGGGAGGCTCACCCCTCCACTTT. It specifies CASSPQRGGSPLHF.

The V and J genes are TRBV6-2 or TRBV6-3 and TRBJ2-7, with D possibly TRBD2 on 5 matching bases. The CDR3 has 16 residues. CDR1 MNHEY and CDR2 SVGEGT come from the germline V gene. The germline V and J ends were trimmed by 2 bases and 0 bases, with 14 bases remaining between them. The CDR3 bases are TGTGCCAGCAGTTACCCTGACTACCTAGACTCCTACGAGCAGTACTTC. Translation: CASSYPDYLDSYEQYF.

The chain couples TRBV6-5 to TRBJ1-1, with unresolved D. From germline, CDR1 is MNHEY and CDR2 SVGAGI. The CDR3 spans 13 residues. V lost 4 bases to trimming and J lost 1 base, with 7 bases between them. The CDR3 nucleotides are TGTGCCAGCAGTTGGCAAGCGAACACTGAAGCTTTCTTT. Encoded protein: CASSWQANTEAFF.

The chain has TRBV5-8 and TRBJ2-7, with 7 positions matching TRBD1. CDR3 size: 16 residues. V was clipped by 4 bases and J by 1 base; unmatched bases: 11. CDR1 and CDR2 (germline): SGHTS, YDEGEE. The CDR3 nucleotides read TGTGCCAGCAGCGCCGGACAGGTACATTTATCCTACGAGCAGTACTTC. As protein: CASSAGQVHLSYEQYF.

This chain joins TRBV19 and TRBJ2-5, with D possibly being TRBD1 or TRBD2 (5 bases each). The V gene lost 5 bases and the J gene lost 7 bases, with 14 bases spanning the gap. This CDR3 is 13 amino acids long. Germline V gene lookup returns CDR1 LNHDA and CDR2 SQIVND (reference sequence). CDR3 DNA: TGTGCCAGTAGTCCACCTTATGGGGGGACCCAGTACTTC. It yields the protein CASSPPYGGTQYF.

This chain joins TRBV5-5 and TRBJ1-4; D not resolved. Trimming pared 10 bases from V and 8 bases from J, leaving 18 bases between. CDR1 and CDR2 from the germline V gene are SGHKS and YYEKEE (reference sequence). The CDR3 length is 13 residues. DNA of the CDR3: TGTGCCTGTCGCCGGGCTCTCGGGGAAAAACTGTTTTTT. This translates into CACRRALGEKLFF.

The chain joins TRBV18 to TRBJ2-5; D possibly corresponds to TRBD1 (6 bases). V was shortened by 3 bases and J by 5 bases, with 10 bases between the two germline ends. This CDR3 comprises 13 residues. CDR1 KGHSH and CDR2 LQKENI come from the germline V gene. The CDR3 DNA reads TGTGCCAGCTCACCGCGGACAGCGGAGACCCAGTACTTC. Protein sequence: CASSPRTAETQYF.

The chain combines TRBV10-3 with TRBJ1-4; D remains ambiguous. CDR1 is ENHRY, CDR2 SYGVKD, per germline. CDR3 length: 15 residues. Trimming removed 0 bases from V and 0 bases from J, with 5 bases in between. The DNA for the CDR3 is TGTGCCATCAGTGAGTCGTTATCAACTAATGAAAAACTGTTTTTT. Its protein is CAISESLSTNEKLFF.

The CDR3 region is CAWSVVGRGLNTEAFF. The CDR3 DNA follows: TGTGCCTGGAGTGTAGTCGGTAGGGGATTGAACACTGAAGCTTTCTTT. The chain carries TRBV30 and TRBJ1-1; D may be TRBD1 (5 bases). Germline V gene lookup returns CDR1 GTSNPN and CDR2 SVGIG (reference sequence). The ends were cut back, 0 bases at V and 0 bases at J, with 14 bases in the middle. This CDR3 has 16 amino acids.

The CDR3 DNA reads TGTGCCAGCAGCTTAGCAGCAGAACTCTATGGCTACACCTTC. Protein sequence: CASSLAAELYGYTF. The J gene is TRBJ1-2, the V gene TRBV7-2; no clear D gene. Germline V gene lookup returns CDR1 SGHTA and CDR2 FQGNSA. The CDR3 totals 14 residues. V lost 0 bases and J 4 bases, leaving 9 bases between the germline ends.

This sequence joins TRBV7-9 and TRBJ2-2; no firm D call. V was clipped by 6 bases and J by 2 bases, with 13 bases between them. Germline-derived CDR1 and CDR2 are SEHNR and FQNEAQ (reference sequence). The CDR3 runs to 15 residues. The CDR3 sequence is CASSGWTGNTGELFF. The DNA for the CDR3 is TGTGCCAGCAGTGGTTGGACGGGCAACACCGGGGAGCTGTTTTTT.

J is TRBJ2-1 and V is TRBV7-3, with 10 bases fitting TRBD2. The CDR3 is made up of 16 amino acids. Trimming took 5 bases from V and 9 from J; bases not matched to a gene: 13. Germline loops: CDR1 SGHTA, CDR2 FQGTGA. DNA of the CDR3: TGTGCCAGCAGCCCCCGCTATACTAGCGGGACAACTGAGCAGTTCTTC. This codes for CASSPRYTSGTTEQFF.

The chain has TRBV27 and TRBJ1-5; no reliable D call. The V gene's germline CDR1 is MNHEY and CDR2 SMNVEV (reference sequence). The CDR3 has 16 residues. The ends were cut back, 1 base at V and 3 bases at J, with 13 bases in the middle. The CDR3 coding sequence is TGTGCCAGCAGTTTATATGGGGTGTTGGACAATCAGCCCCAGCATTTT. Translated: CASSLYGVLDNQPQHF.

The chain recombines TRBV12-5 with TRBJ1-5, with a tentative D call TRBD1 (6 bases). Germline V lookup: CDR1 LGHNT, CDR2 FRNRAP. CDR3 size: 14 residues. V lost 6 bases and J 5 bases, leaving 14 bases between the germline ends. The CDR3 is CASGGGSRDQPQHF. The DNA of the CDR3 is TGTGCTAGTGGGGGGGGCTCCCGGGATCAGCCCCAGCATTTT.

This chain links TRBV2 with TRBJ1-1; 9 positions match TRBD1. Germline V gene sequence: CDR1 SNHLY, CDR2 FYNNEI. The junction had 12 bases not matched to a gene; V was cut back by 5 bases and J by 5 bases. CDR3 length: 16 amino acids. The CDR3 region is CASSWNPGTGRTEAFF. Written as DNA, the CDR3 is TGTGCCAGCAGTTGGAACCCCGGGACAGGGAGGACTGAAGCTTTCTTT.

The rearrangement links TRBV24-1 to TRBJ2-3, with D perhaps matching TRBD2 (6 bases). Trimming stripped 1 base from V and 1 base from J, with 8 bases between. This CDR3 has 15 residues. CDR1 is KGHDR and CDR2 is SFDVKD in the germline V gene. The CDR3 reads CATSDFGSGTDTQYF. As DNA, the CDR3 is TGTGCCACCAGTGATTTCGGGAGCGGCACAGATACGCAGTATTTT.

This clone came up a few times. The chain couples TRBV7-9 to TRBJ2-1; possible D gene TRBD2, 5 bases. V lost 1 base and J 10 bases, leaving 23 bases between the germline ends. Germline V lookup: CDR1 SEHNR, CDR2 FQNEAQ (reference sequence). CDR3 length: 17 amino acids. The chain's CDR3 is CASSLGGGVDRSGEQFF. In nucleotides, the CDR3 is TGTGCCAGCAGCTTAGGAGGTGGCGTAGACCGTTCGGGGGAGCAGTTCTTC.

This clone has a single count. CDR3 nucleotide sequence: TGCGCCAGCAGTCGGAACTCGGGAGACGGGAATGAGCAGTTCTTC. It codes for CASSRNSGDGNEQFF. The chain recombines TRBV5-1 with TRBJ2-1; a weak D match, TRBD2 (6 bases). This CDR3 has 15 amino acids. The V end lost 5 bases, the J end lost 7 bases, and 19 bases lay between the germline ends. Germline V gene data show CDR1 as SGHRS and CDR2 as YFSETQ.

CDR3 amino acids: CASSLVGAAFYGYTF. The CDR3 region has the DNA TGTGCCAGCAGCTTGGTCGGGGCCGCCTTCTATGGCTACACCTTC. The rearrangement links TRBV5-4 to TRBJ1-2, with a tentative D call TRBD1 (5 bases). The germline V gene has CDR1 SGHNT and CDR2 YYREEE (reference sequence). V was pared by 0 bases and J by 4 bases, with 13 bases between. This CDR3 spans 15 amino acids.

V gene TRBV6-2 or TRBV6-3 combines with J gene TRBJ1-5; 8 bases fit TRBD1. This CDR3 has 15 amino acids. Germline V CDR1 and CDR2: MNHEY, SVGEGT. The V segment lost 5 bases and the J segment 3 bases; nucleotides outside the gene matches: 6. CDR3 bases: TGTGCCAGCAGTACCACAGGGGGTAACAATCAGCCCCAGCATTTT. Translated: CASSTTGGNNQPQHF.

The V gene is TRBV27, the J gene TRBJ1-2; 8 bases match TRBD1. V dropped 5 bases and J dropped 6; count of bases not matched to a gene: 2. The CDR3 contains 12 residues. CDR1 and CDR2 (germline): MNHEY, SMNVEV (reference sequence). The CDR3 protein is CASSGQGNGYTF. The CDR3, as DNA: TGTGCCAGCAGTGGACAGGGAAATGGCTACACCTTC.

The gene calls are TRBV10-3 and TRBJ1-1, with D possibly being TRBD1 (5 bases). Germline V gene lookup returns CDR1 ENHRY and CDR2 SYGVKD. Trimming took 8 bases from V and 1 from J, leaving 11 bases between them. The CDR3 runs to 13 residues. For the CDR3, the DNA is TGTGCCATCGGGGGGGTCCAGAACACTGAAGCTTTCTTT. Amino acid sequence: CAIGGVQNTEAFF.

Remarks on this clone: The sample contains more than one DNA sequence encoding this CDR3. The CDR3 DNA sequence: TGTGCCAGCAGTTACTCTGGGGGCTCTGGAAACACCATATATTTT. Protein sequence: CASSYSGGSGNTIYF. The gene calls are TRBV6-5 and TRBJ1-3, with a weak D call TRBD1 (5 bases). CDR1 MNHEY and CDR2 SVGAGI come from the germline V gene. The CDR3 runs to 15 residues. V lost 0 bases and J 0 bases, leaving 6 bases between the germline ends.

This clone was seen a few times. The chain couples TRBV12-3 or TRBV12-4 to TRBJ1-2, with 9 bases that match TRBD1. The CDR3 extends over 13 amino acids. V was pared by 6 bases and J by 4 bases, with 3 bases of the junction left unmatched. The CDR3 sequence: CASRDRGLYGYTF. The CDR3 bases are TGTGCCAGCAGGGACAGGGGACTCTATGGCTACACCTTC.

J is TRBJ2-7 and V is TRBV6-2 or TRBV6-3; D may be TRBD1 (6 bases). V was trimmed by 2 bases and J by 0 bases, leaving 8 bases between them. In germline, CDR1 is MNHEY, CDR2 SVGEGT. The CDR3 contains 14 residues. Written as DNA, the CDR3 is TGTGCCAGCAGTTACGAGGACAGCTCCTACGAGCAGTACTTC. Translation gives CASSYEDSSYEQYF.

This sequence joins TRBV28 and TRBJ2-1; TRBD2 matches 8 bases. The CDR3 is made up of 17 amino acids. V shed 2 bases, J shed 5 bases, and the junction held 11 bases outside the gene matches. Per germline, CDR1 MDHEN and CDR2 SYDVKM. CDR3 region: CASSLDPTSAPHNEQFF. The CDR3 nucleotides read TGTGCCAGCAGTTTAGACCCGACTAGCGCCCCCCACAATGAGCAGTTCTTC.